This TCR beta chain was profiled in a study of regulatory T cells in long-lasting Graves disease. This CDR3 has 15 amino acids. The ends were cut back, 3 bases at V and 10 bases at J, with 19 bases in the middle. Germline CDR1 and CDR2: MNHEY and SMNVEV (reference sequence). Time point meaning: newly diagnosed GD, antithyroid drugs for less than 3 months. PBMCs were the source of the RNA used for TCR sequencing. Arm-PCR of CDR3 regions and iRepertoire HTBI primers were the basis on which TCR beta libraries were built. MiXCR, applied by TCRdb to the multiplex PCR reads, yields one record per CDR3 protein. The table includes 440,000 or so distinct CDR3 sequences, 16% detected once. This clonotype was counted a few times. Antigen unknown. The study's findings and limits: Peripheral blood alone, not thyroid tissue, underwent study. A greater number of public clonotypes (approximately 2,500) was shared by persistent patients than by new patients (about 890).

These data also formed part of another study, on T cells in Graves' hyperthyroidism and ophthalmopathy.

The chain uses TRBV27 and TRBJ2-1, with a tentative D call TRBD2 (6 bases). The source of this sequence is a woman in her twenties or thirties with Graves disease. The sequencing used peripheral blood mononuclear cells (PBMCs), collected at new diagnosis, from a patient treated with antithyroid drugs. The CDR3 nucleotides read TGTGCCAGCAGTTTGCCTAGCGACCTGGGTGGGGAGCAGTTCTTC. It specifies CASSLPSDLGGEQFF.